A single sample is the source of the 25 T cell receptor beta chains below, sequenced in a study of T cell repertoires in cytomegalovirus infection. One entry per CDR3 protein, called by TCRdb with MiXCR from the reads. The sample gives 290,000 or so distinct CDR3 sequences, over 20% of which show up once; more than 11% is in the top ten. The sample taken for sequencing was PBMCs. All receptors come from a human donor in good health (CMV status not recorded). Some clones in this sample may be carry-over from other donors' samples.

The chain recombines TRBV30 with TRBJ1-5, with D perhaps TRBD1 (5 bases). Germline V lookup: CDR1 GTSNPN, CDR2 SVGIG (reference sequence). This CDR3 contains 13 residues. V was clipped by 0 bases and J by 7 bases, with 10 bases between them. The CDR3 here is CAWSVRGKQPQHF. In DNA, the CDR3 is TGTGCCTGGAGTGTACGGGGGAAACAGCCCCAGCATTTT.

This rearrangement joins TRBV6-2 or TRBV6-3 to TRBJ2-2; a weak D match, TRBD1 (5 bases). The V gene's germline CDR1 is MNHEY and CDR2 SVGEGT. Trimming pared 7 bases from V and 6 bases from J, leaving 15 bases between. The CDR3 sequence is 14 residues long. The CDR3 DNA is TGTGCCAGCAATAATAGGGGTTCGGCCGGGGAGCTGTTTTTT. It codes for CASNNRGSAGELFF.

In its sample, this clonotype was seen a few times. The gene calls are TRBV18 and TRBJ1-1; D is possibly TRBD1 (6 bases). Germline CDR1 is KGHSH and CDR2 is LQKENI. This CDR3 spans 15 amino acids. V dropped 0 bases and J dropped 8 bases, with 16 bases sitting between them. The CDR3 here is CASSPPGTPTGEAFF. For the CDR3, the DNA is TGTGCCAGCTCACCACCGGGGACACCCACGGGGGAAGCTTTCTTT.

The sample holds a few counts of this clonotype. V is TRBV29-1 and J is TRBJ2-1; TRBD2 matches at 10 bases. The germline gives CDR1 SQVTM, CDR2 ANQGSEA. The CDR3 has 14 amino acids. Germline trimming cut 4 bases from V and 6 bases from J; bases unmatched to any gene: 6. In DNA form, the CDR3 reads TGCAGCGTTGCCCTAGCGGGAGCCGGCAATGAGCAGTTCTTC. It yields the protein CSVALAGAGNEQFF.

This clonotype was counted a few times. The CDR3 DNA reads as TGTGCCAGCAGCTTAGAAGGCGCTCAAGAGACCCAGTACTTC. As protein: CASSLEGAQETQYF. The rearrangement uses TRBV13 and TRBJ2-5; D remains ambiguous. This CDR3 is built from 14 residues. The germline V gene has CDR1 PRHDT and CDR2 FYEKMQ (reference sequence). Trimming shortened V by 1 base and J by 2 bases, and 8 bases separated the two germline ends.

This clonotype came up a few times. This chain joins TRBV14 and TRBJ2-1, with D possibly TRBD2 on 5 matching bases. The germline V and J ends were trimmed by 1 base and 4 bases, with 11 bases remaining between them. Germline CDR1 reads SGHDN; CDR2 reads FVKESK. This CDR3 spans 15 amino acids. Here the CDR3 DNA reads TGTGCCAGCAGCCAAGCTCCTAGCCGTTACAATGAGCAGTTCTTC. It encodes CASSQAPSRYNEQFF.

J is TRBJ1-6 and V is TRBV18, with 7 positions matching TRBD1. CDR3 size: 15 residues. Trimming cost V 0 bases and J 9 bases; bases outside gene matches: 5. The germline V gene encodes CDR1 KGHSH and CDR2 LQKENI. The DNA for the CDR3 is TGTGCCAGCTCACCACCGTCAGGGGGAGGTTCACCCCTCCACTTT. It translates to CASSPPSGGGSPLHF.

V is TRBV19 and J is TRBJ1-1; 7 bases map to TRBD1. Germline values: CDR1 LNHDA, CDR2 SQIVND (reference sequence). CDR3 size: 16 residues. With 1 base clipped from V and 3 bases from J, the junction kept 8 bases outside the gene matches. CDR3 sequence: CASSIAGGSFDTEAFF. The CDR3, as DNA: TGTGCCAGTAGTATAGCAGGGGGATCATTCGACACTGAAGCTTTCTTT.

The genes are TRBV28 and TRBJ2-7; D is unclear. The CDR3 runs 13 residues. Germline-derived CDR1 and CDR2 are MDHEN and SYDVKM. V lost 1 base and J 5 bases, leaving 9 bases between the germline ends. The CDR3 nucleotides are TGTGCCAGCAGTTTATTAAACTTCCACGAGCAGTACTTC. Protein product: CASSLLNFHEQYF.

V usage is TRBV30 and J usage is TRBJ2-7; 8 bases are shared with TRBD1. Per the germline V gene, CDR1 is GTSNPN and CDR2 is SVGIG (reference sequence). The CDR3 is 14 amino acids. V lost 0 bases to trimming and J lost 2 bases; unmatched junction nucleotides: 3. Here the CDR3 DNA reads TGTGCCTGGAGTGTAAAACAGGGGGCCTACGAGCAGTACTTC. Protein sequence: CAWSVKQGAYEQYF. Supplemented by reference TRBV30 and TRBJ2-7, the full variable domain reads SQTIHQWPATLVQPVGSPLSLECTVEGTSNPNLYWYRQAAGRGLQLLFYSVGIGQISSEVPQNLSASRPQDRQFILSSKKLLLSDSGFYLCAWSVKQGAYEQYFGPGTRLTVT.

This clonotype has only a few counts. The CDR3 here is CASSRVGADTQYF. The CDR3 region has the DNA TGTGCCAGCAGCCGGGTTGGGGCAGATACGCAGTATTTT. The chain combines TRBV13 with TRBJ2-3; the D is unclear. The CDR3 totals 13 residues. CDR1 is PRHDT, CDR2 FYEKMQ, per germline (reference sequence). Trimming took off 5 bases at V and 4 bases at J, with 10 bases between the two ends.

This clonotype was counted between two and nine times. Here the CDR3 DNA reads TGTGCCAGCAGCTTACTTGGCGGCCAGTCCGCGGGGGGACTGGATACGCAGTATTTT. It translates to CASSLLGGQSAGGLDTQYF. V usage is TRBV7-2 and J usage is TRBJ2-3; 8 bases line up with TRBD2. V gave up 2 bases and J gave up 6 bases; unmatched junction bases: 19. In germline, CDR1 is SGHTA, CDR2 FQGNSA. CDR3 length: 19 residues.

This chain links TRBV6-1 with TRBJ2-1, with D perhaps matching TRBD1 (6 bases). The CDR3 loop spans 16 amino acids. Trimming removed 5 bases at V and 7 bases at J, with 21 bases between. Germline CDR1 MNHNS, CDR2 SASEGT. The CDR3 nucleotides are TGTGCCAGCAGTTCCGACCGGGACACCCCGGGAAATGAGCAGTTCTTC. Amino acid sequence: CASSSDRDTPGNEQFF.

In its sample, this clonotype was seen a few times. The chain has TRBV28 and TRBJ2-7, with 7 bases that match TRBD2. The CDR3 consists of 14 residues. V was pared by 7 bases and J by 0 bases, with 6 bases of the junction left unmatched. Germline V lookup: CDR1 MDHEN, CDR2 SYDVKM. The CDR3 DNA is TGTGCCAGCATGGATACGGGAGGCTCCTACGAGCAGTACTTC. Its protein is CASMDTGGSYEQYF.

The chain is built from TRBV20-1 and TRBJ2-7, with 11 bases fitting TRBD2. The CDR3 runs 13 residues. Losses at the gene ends were 1 base for V and 4 bases for J; bases not matched to a gene: 0. Germline V lookup: CDR1 DFQATT, CDR2 SNEGSKA (reference sequence). The CDR3 nucleotides read TGCAGTGCTAGAGGGACTAGCGGGTACGAGCAGTACTTC. Translated, it gives CSARGTSGYEQYF.

The sample holds a few counts of this clonotype. V gene TRBV7-8 combines with J gene TRBJ2-5, with 8 bases aligning to TRBD2. With V trimmed by 5 bases and J by 1 base, 6 bases remained unmatched. Looked up from germline, CDR1 is SGHVS and CDR2 is FQNEAQ. The CDR3 consists of 15 residues. This chain's CDR3 is CASSRRGGPQETQYF. The DNA for the CDR3 is TGTGCCAGCAGCCGACGGGGGGGCCCCCAAGAGACCCAGTACTTC.

The rearrangement joins TRBV6-6 to TRBJ1-2; D might be TRBD1 (6 bases). Germline assignment: CDR1 MNHNY and CDR2 SVGAGI (reference sequence). This CDR3 is built from 14 residues. V shed 5 bases and J shed 1 base, with 11 bases lying between them. CDR3 DNA sequence: TGTGCCAGCAGTCGGACAGCAGATAACTATGGCTACACCTTC. The encoded protein is CASSRTADNYGYTF.

As for this clonotype: Germline is not matched at one junction end, which may reflect a read error. The V gene is TRBV4-1, the J gene TRBJ2-7; D is undetermined. Germline V gene data show CDR1 as MGHRA and CDR2 as YSYEKL. The CDR3 is 14 residues long. This CDR3 is CASSQERSSYERYF. CDR3 DNA: TGCGCCAGCAGCCAAGAACGGTCCTCCTACGAGCGGTACTTC.

The rearrangement links TRBV6-8 to TRBJ2-4; TRBD1 matches at 7 bases. The CDR3 runs 17 residues. Trimming cost V 0 bases and J 6 bases; bases outside gene matches: 11. Germline V gives CDR1 MNHGY, CDR2 SAAAGT. CDR3 region: CASSYSSVGQWRNIQYF. The CDR3 region has the DNA TGTGCCAGCAGTTACTCGAGCGTGGGACAGTGGCGAAACATTCAGTACTTC.

The chain combines TRBV6-5 with TRBJ1-1; D unresolved. V gave up 2 bases and J gave up 5 bases, with 9 bases separating them. The germline V gene encodes CDR1 MNHEY and CDR2 SVGAGI. The CDR3 contains 13 residues. This CDR3 is CASSYLGRTEAFF. CDR3 nucleotides: TGTGCCAGCAGTTACCTGGGGAGGACTGAAGCTTTCTTT.

There are many counts of this clonotype. V gene TRBV7-9 combines with J gene TRBJ2-2; 9 nucleotides align to TRBD1. Trimming cost V 5 bases and J 3 bases; bases outside gene matches: 1. The CDR3 runs 14 residues. The germline V gene encodes CDR1 SEHNR and CDR2 FQNEAQ (reference sequence). The CDR3 loop reads CASSRTGDTGELFF. DNA for the CDR3: TGTGCCAGCAGCCGGACAGGGGACACCGGGGAGCTGTTTTTT.

This clonotype was observed a handful of times. The rearrangement joins TRBV28 to TRBJ1-1; no clear D gene. Trimming removed 1 base at V and 8 bases at J, with 8 bases between. The CDR3 has 12 residues. Per the germline V gene, CDR1 is MDHEN and CDR2 is SYDVKM. Here the CDR3 reads CASSLYGGEAFF. The CDR3 nucleotides read TGTGCCAGCAGTTTATACGGCGGGGAAGCTTTCTTT. Filled out from reference TRBV28 and TRBJ1-1, the complete variable domain reads DVKVTQSSRYLVKRTGEKVFLECVQDMDHENMFWYRQDPGLGLRLIYFSYDVKMKEKGDIPEGYSVSREKKERFSLILESASTNQTSMYLCASSLYGGEAFFGQGTRLTVV.

This clonotype occurred a few times. This chain uses TRBV25-1 with TRBJ2-7; D gene unclear. The V gene lost 1 base and the J gene lost 3 bases, with 10 bases spanning the gap. The CDR3 spans 14 residues. In germline, CDR1 is MGHDK, CDR2 SYGVNS. In DNA, the CDR3 is TGTGCCAGCAGTGAATTTACAGTTAACTACGAGCAGTACTTC. This encodes CASSEFTVNYEQYF.

The chain carries TRBV7-9 and TRBJ1-1; no firm D call. The V end was cut by 2 bases, the J end by 1 base, with 11 bases between. The CDR3 is 15 amino acids. The germline CDR1 and CDR2 sequences are SEHNR and FQNEAQ (reference sequence). The CDR3 region has the DNA TGTGCCAGCAGCTTAAGGGCAATTGGGAACACTGAAGCTTTCTTT. This codes for CASSLRAIGNTEAFF.

The CDR3 nucleotides read TGTGCCAGCGGACAGGGAGGGCCTCAGCCCCAGCATTTT. Translating it yields CASGQGGPQPQHF. The rearrangement uses TRBV28 and TRBJ1-5; 8 positions match TRBD1. The CDR3 runs 13 residues. With V trimmed by 8 bases and J by 6 bases, 6 bases remained unmatched. The germline V gene has CDR1 MDHEN and CDR2 SYDVKM.